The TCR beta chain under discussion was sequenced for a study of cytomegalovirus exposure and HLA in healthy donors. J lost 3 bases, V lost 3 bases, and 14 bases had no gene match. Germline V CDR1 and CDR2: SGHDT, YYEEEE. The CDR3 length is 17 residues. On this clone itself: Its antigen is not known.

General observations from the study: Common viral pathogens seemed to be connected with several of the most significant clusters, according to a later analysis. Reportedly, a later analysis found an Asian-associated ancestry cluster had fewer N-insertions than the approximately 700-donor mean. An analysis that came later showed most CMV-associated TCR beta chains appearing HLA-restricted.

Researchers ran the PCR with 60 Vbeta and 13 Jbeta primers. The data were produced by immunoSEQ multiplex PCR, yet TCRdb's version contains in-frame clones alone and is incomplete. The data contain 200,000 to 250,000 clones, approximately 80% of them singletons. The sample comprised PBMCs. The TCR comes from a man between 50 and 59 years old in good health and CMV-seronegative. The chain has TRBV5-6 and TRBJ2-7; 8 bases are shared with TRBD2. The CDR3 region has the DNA TGTGCCAGCAGCTCCCTTAGTTTAAGCGGGAGACACTACGAGCAGTACTTC. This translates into CASSSLSLSGRHYEQYF.